One sample yielded the 31 T cell receptor beta chains listed below, sequenced in a study of T cell changes during pregnancy in multiple sclerosis. Assay: immunoSEQ multiplex PCR; the TCRdb copy retains only in-frame clones and omits some. The sample has roughly 100,000 clones; 80% to 95% are singletons. Here the sequenced sample was peripheral blood, taken after pregnancy. The receptors derive from a female donor with multiple sclerosis, enrolled in a pregnancy study.

The CDR3 DNA reads TGTGCCAGCTCACCACTGAGGGCTTCGGGGAACACCGGGGAGCTGTTTTTT. As protein: CASSPLRASGNTGELFF. This chain links TRBV18 with TRBJ2-2; tentative D call: TRBD2 (5 bases). Germline CDR1 is KGHSH and CDR2 is LQKENI. The V end was cut by 1 base, the J end by 1 base, with 13 bases between. This CDR3 has 17 residues.

Here the CDR3 reads CASTEPGQGARQPQHF. CDR3 bases: TGTGCCAGCACCGAGCCGGGACAGGGGGCTCGACAGCCCCAGCATTTT. The J gene is TRBJ1-5, the V gene TRBV28; 12 positions match TRBD1. Germline trimming cut 7 bases from V and 7 bases from J; bases unmatched to any gene: 11. Germline V gene lookup returns CDR1 MDHEN and CDR2 SYDVKM. The CDR3 covers 16 residues. The entire variable domain, with the rest obtained from reference TRBV28 and TRBJ1-5, is as follows: DVKVTQSSRYLVKRTGEKVFLECVQDMDHENMFWYRQDPGLGLRLIYFSYDVKMKEKGDIPEGYSVSREKKERFSLILESASTNQTSMYLCASTEPGQGARQPQHFGDGTRLSIL.

With regard to this clone: Other DNA variants within this sample encode the same CDR3. The genes are TRBV5-1 and TRBJ2-1, with 7 bases matching TRBD2. The CDR3 consists of 14 residues. After removal of 0 bases from V and 4 bases from J, the junction contained 1 base not matched to a gene. CDR1 and CDR2 from the germline V gene are SGHRS and YFSETQ. CDR3 residues: CASSLGLAYNEQFF. CDR3 bases: TGCGCCAGCAGCTTGGGACTAGCTTACAATGAGCAGTTCTTC.

This clone was detected only once. The chain employs TRBV15 and TRBJ2-1, with 11 bases identical to TRBD2. V lost 3 bases, J lost 9 bases, and 10 bases stayed unmatched. The CDR3 is 16 amino acids. Per germline, CDR1 LNHNV and CDR2 YYDKDF (reference sequence). CDR3 sequence reads: CATSRLAGGQGSEQFF. The CDR3 nucleotides are TGTGCCACCAGCAGGTTAGCGGGAGGGCAAGGCAGTGAGCAGTTCTTC.

This chain joins TRBV6-4 and TRBJ2-7; D is unresolved. Trimming pared 3 bases from V and 6 bases from J, leaving 6 bases between. CDR1 is MRHNA, CDR2 SNTAGT, per germline. The CDR3 has 11 residues. CDR3: CASSETCEQYF. The CDR3 bases are TGTGCCAGCAGTGAGACTTGCGAGCAGTACTTC.

This clone was detected once. J is TRBJ2-2 and V is TRBV6-1; D remains unclear. CDR3 length equals 13 residues. Germline V lookup: CDR1 MNHNS, CDR2 SASEGT. Deletions cut 6 bases from V and 5 bases from J, with 10 bases between. In DNA, the CDR3 is TGTGCCAGCAGCAGAACAGTAACCGGGGAGCTGTTTTTT. Translation gives CASSRTVTGELFF.

V gene TRBV19 combines with J gene TRBJ2-3; maybe TRBD2 (5 bases). Germline CDR1 and CDR2: LNHDA and SQIVND (reference sequence). CDR3 length: 14 amino acids. V was pared by 5 bases and J by 0 bases, with 9 bases between. DNA of the CDR3: TGTGCCAGTAGTCTCCAGCGGAGCACAGATACGCAGTATTTT. Translated, it gives CASSLQRSTDTQYF. Using reference TRBV19 and TRBJ2-3 for the parts outside the CDR3, the full variable domain is DGGITQSPKYLFRKEGQNVTLSCEQNLNHDAMYWYRQDPGQGLRLIYYSQIVNDFQKGDIAEGYSVSREKKESFPLTVTSAQKNPTAFYLCASSLQRSTDTQYFGPGTRLTVL.

V usage is TRBV6-5 and J usage is TRBJ2-5; D ambiguous. Germline CDR1 and CDR2: MNHEY and SVGAGI. This CDR3 has 13 amino acids. Trimming took 11 bases from V and 5 from J, leaving 18 bases between them. CDR3 protein: CAASLALGETQYF. CDR3 bases: TGTGCCGCGTCCTTGGCCCTCGGGGAGACCCAGTACTTC.

The chain has TRBV28 and TRBJ2-1; 10 bases agree with TRBD1. The CDR3 length is 15 residues. From germline, CDR1 is MDHEN and CDR2 SYDVKM. The ends lost 6 bases at V and 2 bases at J; junction bases unmatched: 4. CDR3 nucleotides: TGTGCCAGCAGGCGGGACAGGGGACCCTACAATGAGCAGTTCTTC. Translation gives CASRRDRGPYNEQFF. Full variable domain (remainder filled in from reference TRBV28 and TRBJ2-1): DVKVTQSSRYLVKRTGEKVFLECVQDMDHENMFWYRQDPGLGLRLIYFSYDVKMKEKGDIPEGYSVSREKKERFSLILESASTNQTSMYLCASRRDRGPYNEQFFGPGTRLTVL.

This rearrangement joins TRBV15 to TRBJ2-7; D gene uncertain. CDR3 length: 11 residues. The V end was cut by 5 bases, the J end by 5 bases, with 7 bases between. The germline V gene encodes CDR1 LNHNV and CDR2 YYDKDF (reference sequence). The CDR3 sequence: CATSGQDEQYF. The CDR3 DNA sequence: TGTGCCACCAGCGGCCAGGACGAGCAGTACTTC.

CDR3 in DNA: TGCGCCAGCAGCCAAGATATACAGCTTGGTGGCTACACCTTC. Its translation: CASSQDIQLGGYTF. J is TRBJ1-2 and V is TRBV4-1; D is uncertain. The ends were cut back, 0 bases at V and 7 bases at J, with 12 bases in the middle. The CDR3 runs to 14 residues. CDR1 MGHRA and CDR2 YSYEKL come from the germline V gene.

The chain is built from TRBV27 and TRBJ1-2; possible D gene TRBD1, 5 bases. The CDR3 totals 16 residues. Germline V lookup: CDR1 MNHEY, CDR2 SMNVEV (reference sequence). Trimming pared 5 bases from V and 6 bases from J, leaving 22 bases between. The CDR3 nucleotides are TGTGCCAGCAGTCTTCGCAGAGCCGGGCGGGGGGATGGCTACACCTTC. Translation gives CASSLRRAGRGDGYTF.

This rearrangement joins TRBV6-5 to TRBJ1-2; D is possibly TRBD1 (5 bases). The V end lost 8 bases, the J end lost 2 bases, and 9 bases lay between the germline ends. Looked up from germline, CDR1 is MNHEY and CDR2 is SVGAGI. The CDR3 loop spans 12 amino acids. CDR3 loop: CASQGANYGYTF. CDR3 in DNA: TGTGCCAGCCAAGGGGCAAACTATGGCTACACCTTC.

The rearrangement links TRBV2 to TRBJ1-2, with a tentative D call TRBD1 (6 bases). CDR1 is SNHLY and CDR2 is FYNNEI in the germline V gene. Deletions cut 2 bases from V and 2 bases from J, with 9 bases between. The CDR3 has 14 residues. The CDR3 nucleotides are TGTGCCAGCAGTGAACTGGGGGCCAACTATGGCTACACCTTC. Amino acids: CASSELGANYGYTF.

V usage is TRBV7-3 and J usage is TRBJ2-2, with D possibly being TRBD1 (5 bases). Germline CDR1 and CDR2: SGHTA and FQGTGA. V lost 1 base to trimming and J lost 0 bases, with 9 bases between them. The CDR3 spans 16 residues. The CDR3 DNA reads TGTGCCAGCAGCTTAAGACAGTCTTCGAACACCGGGGAGCTGTTTTTT. Amino acids: CASSLRQSSNTGELFF.

For the CDR3, the DNA is TGTGCCAGCAGCTTAAGGGGGGGCAGCGAGCAGTACTTC. Translating it yields CASSLRGGSEQYF. V is TRBV7-3 and J is TRBJ2-7, with D maybe TRBD2 (7 bases). Germline V CDR1 and CDR2: SGHTA, FQGTGA. CDR3 length: 13 residues. V was clipped by 1 base and J by 6 bases, with 10 bases between them.

The chain is built from TRBV6-5 and TRBJ1-1; TRBD1 agrees at 7 bases. The CDR3 has 13 residues. Germline CDR1 reads MNHEY; CDR2 reads SVGAGI. V gave up 0 bases and J gave up 7 bases; unmatched junction bases: 2. In DNA, the CDR3 is TGTGCCAGCAGTTACTCAGGGGGCGGTGAAGCTTTCTTT. Its protein is CASSYSGGGEAFF.

The rearrangement joins TRBV7-9 to TRBJ2-1; 10 nucleotides match TRBD1. Germline CDR1 SEHNR, CDR2 FQNEAQ (reference sequence). V trimming: 5 bases; J trimming: 9 bases; junction bases outside the gene matches: 10. This CDR3 is built from 15 residues. The CDR3 is CASSPRDRGSSEQFF. The CDR3 DNA sequence: TGTGCCAGCAGCCCCCGGGACAGGGGATCGAGTGAGCAGTTCTTC.

The CDR3 bases are TGCGCCAGCAGCTTGGAGATTAGCTCCCTTTCCGGGGAGCTGTTTTTT. Its translation is CASSLEISSLSGELFF. This chain joins TRBV5-1 and TRBJ2-2; D is unclear. In germline, CDR1 is SGHRS, CDR2 YFSETQ. CDR3 length: 16 residues. Trimming pared 0 bases from V and 6 bases from J, leaving 15 bases between.

The J gene is TRBJ2-7, the V gene TRBV6-1; 7 bases agree with TRBD1. J was trimmed by 0 bases and V by 4 bases; bases with no gene match: 6. The CDR3 sequence is 15 residues long. Germline V gives CDR1 MNHNS, CDR2 SASEGT. CDR3 sequence: CASSAWDSPSYEQYF. The CDR3 DNA reads TGTGCCAGCAGTGCCTGGGACAGTCCCTCCTACGAGCAGTACTTC.

The genes are TRBV9 and TRBJ2-3; TRBD2 matches at 10 bases. Germline trimming cut 2 bases from V and 3 bases from J; bases unmatched to any gene: 3. There are 15 residues in the CDR3. CDR1 is SGDLS, CDR2 YYNGEE, per germline. The CDR3 loop reads CASSVRSGRTDTQYF. In DNA form, the CDR3 reads TGTGCCAGCAGCGTCCGTAGCGGGAGGACAGATACGCAGTATTTT.

J is TRBJ2-3 and V is TRBV10-3; D may be TRBD2 (6 bases). Germline V lookup: CDR1 ENHRY, CDR2 SYGVKD. Trimming took 0 bases from V and 8 from J, leaving 18 bases between them. The CDR3 has 16 amino acids. The CDR3 region has the DNA TGTGCCATCAGTGAGTCCCTGGGAGGCCTGACAAGTACGCAGTATTTT. Translation: CAISESLGGLTSTQYF.

The chain carries TRBV28 and TRBJ1-4, with a possible D match to TRBD1 (5 bases). This CDR3 has 15 residues. V shed 6 bases and J shed 7 bases, with 18 bases lying between them. Germline V lookup: CDR1 MDHEN, CDR2 SYDVKM. The CDR3 here is CASSPWRDGGEKLFF. CDR3 nucleotides: TGTGCCAGCAGCCCCTGGAGGGACGGAGGTGAAAAACTGTTTTTT.

This chain connects TRBV9 to TRBJ2-3, with TRBD2 matching over 8 bases. V dropped 1 base and J dropped 4; count of bases not matched to a gene: 11. The CDR3 is made up of 17 amino acids. Germline lookup yields CDR1 SGDLS and CDR2 YYNGEE. The CDR3 nucleotides read TGTGCCAGCAGCGTATCCCTTGGGGTCGGGGGGGCAGATACGCAGTATTTT. Its protein is CASSVSLGVGGADTQYF.

J is TRBJ2-1 and V is TRBV4-1, with 16 bases identical to TRBD2. V lost 3 bases to trimming and J lost 7 bases; unmatched junction nucleotides: 12. The length of the CDR3 is 19 residues. Germline-derived CDR1 and CDR2 are MGHRA and YSYEKL. The CDR3 DNA sequence: TGCGCCAGCAGCCACCCGGGACTAGCGGGAGGGCCTGGACGGAATGAGCAGTTCTTC. This translates into CASSHPGLAGGPGRNEQFF.

The chain uses TRBV11-2 and TRBJ2-3; tentatively, D is TRBD2 (5 bases). With 2 bases removed from V and 3 bases from J, the gap between germline ends came to 15 bases. Per germline, CDR1 SGHAT and CDR2 FQNNGV. There are 16 residues in the CDR3. The CDR3 sequence is CASSLLGGAETDTQYF. In DNA, the CDR3 is TGTGCCAGCAGCTTATTGGGCGGAGCGGAAACAGATACGCAGTATTTT.

This sequence joins TRBV5-6 and TRBJ1-3; D ambiguous. The germline V gene has CDR1 SGHDT and CDR2 YYEEEE. This CDR3 contains 15 residues. V lost 4 bases to trimming and J lost 3 bases, with 14 bases between them. This chain's CDR3 is CASSLDGRFGNTIYF. DNA of the CDR3: TGTGCCAGCAGCCTAGACGGGAGGTTTGGAAACACCATATATTTT.

The gene calls are TRBV6-5 and TRBJ2-5; possible D gene TRBD2, 7 bases. CDR1 is MNHEY, CDR2 SVGAGI, per germline. The CDR3 extends over 16 amino acids. Trimming removed 0 bases at V and 6 bases at J, with 17 bases between. In nucleotides, the CDR3 is TGTGCCAGCAGTTACTCGAGGGGGGGCCCCCTTAAGACCCAGTACTTC. This translates into CASSYSRGGPLKTQYF.

The V gene is TRBV27, the J gene TRBJ1-2; D is undetermined. The germline CDR1 and CDR2 sequences are MNHEY and SMNVEV (reference sequence). V was trimmed by 0 bases and J by 7 bases, leaving 9 bases between them. There are 13 residues in the CDR3. The CDR3 DNA reads TGTGCCAGCAGTTTATCCACAGTCTCTGGCTACACCTTC. Protein sequence: CASSLSTVSGYTF.

The V call is TRBV5-4, the J call TRBJ1-1; 10 nucleotides align to TRBD1. Trimming cost V 4 bases and J 3 bases; bases outside gene matches: 3. Germline values: CDR1 SGHNT, CDR2 YYREEE (reference sequence). The CDR3 totals 14 residues. CDR3 protein: CASSPGQGDTEAFF. CDR3 nucleotide sequence: TGTGCCAGCAGCCCAGGACAGGGGGACACTGAAGCTTTCTTT.

The chain employs TRBV5-6 and TRBJ1-2; no reliable D call. This CDR3 is 13 amino acids long. Trimming left V 0 bases short and J 2 bases short, with 5 bases between. Germline CDR1 is SGHDT and CDR2 is YYEEEE. The CDR3 is CASSLAQNYGYTF. The CDR3 DNA sequence: TGTGCCAGCAGCTTGGCACAGAACTATGGCTACACCTTC.